This is a list of T cell receptor beta chains from one sample in a study of T cell repertoires in cytomegalovirus infection. One entry per CDR3 protein, called by TCRdb with MiXCR from the reads. The sample contains under 600,000 distinct CDR3 sequences, approximately 16% of which appear only once. The material sequenced was CD8+ T cells from PBMCs. These receptors originate from a human donor in good health (CMV status not recorded). Some clones in this sample may be carry-over from other donors' samples. The CDR3 runs from the conserved cysteine through the conserved F or W. D genes are given only for firm matches. Rows give clone size only sometimes, using once, few, many, or a class for an expanded clone.

j_call	d_call	clone_size	cdr3_length	v_call	cdr3_aa	cdr3_nt
TRBJ2-7	NA	once	16	TRBV25-1	CASSDLHGTADYEQYF	TGTGCCAGCAGTGATCTTCACGGGACGGCAGACTACGAGCAGTACTTC
TRBJ2-3	TRBD1	many	16	TRBV7-2	CASSPRPGQHTDTQYF	TGTGCCAGCAGCCCCAGGCCGGGACAGCACACAGATACGCAGTATTTT
TRBJ2-1	TRBD1	many	18	TRBV24-1	CATSEPLIRDSTYNEQFF	TGTGCCACCAGTGAACCCTTAATCCGGGACAGTACTTACAATGAGCAGTTCTTC
TRBJ2-5	NA	many	14	TRBV7-3	CASSLSGGWETQYF	TGTGCCAGCAGCTTAAGTGGGGGCTGGGAGACCCAGTACTTC
TRBJ1-1	NA	many	13	TRBV11-2	CASSLDGDTEAFF	TGTGCCAGCAGCTTAGACGGGGATACTGAAGCTTTCTTT
TRBJ2-1	TRBD2	many	21	TRBV11-2	CASSLGVGAGGPHGTTHGQFF	TGTGCCAGCAGCTTAGGAGTCGGGGCGGGAGGGCCGCATGGGACAACACACGGGCAGTTCTTC
TRBJ2-7	NA	many	16	TRBV28	CASSRLPRVVSYEQYF	TGTGCCAGCAGTCGTCTCCCCAGGGTCGTCTCCTACGAGCAGTACTTC
TRBJ2-3	TRBD2	few	16	TRBV10-3	CAIKLTSGGTTDTQYF	TGTGCCATCAAGCTGACTAGCGGGGGGACTACAGATACGCAGTATTTT
TRBJ2-6	NA	many	15	TRBV20-1	CSARDTDSGANVLTF	TGCAGTGCTAGAGACACCGACTCTGGGGCCAACGTCCTGACTTTC
TRBJ2-7	TRBD2	many	21	TRBV10-3	CAISVRRGGRGGTQGFYEQYF	TGTGCCATCAGTGTAAGGCGGGGGGGGAGAGGGGGAACCCAGGGGTTCTACGAGCAGTACTTC
TRBJ2-7	TRBD2	few	14	TRBV7-6	CASSRTSGRWEQYF	TGTGCCAGCAGCCGGACTAGCGGGAGATGGGAGCAGTACTTC
TRBJ1-5	NA	many	14	TRBV6-1	CASRPGVGNQPQHF	TGTGCCAGCAGGCCAGGGGTCGGCAATCAGCCCCAGCATTTT
TRBJ2-7	NA	NA	13	TRBV15	CATSRDRHGEQYF	TGTGCCACCAGCAGAGATCGTCATGGAGAGCAGTACTTC
TRBJ1-4	NA	NA	15	TRBV29-1	CSVQHTGATNEKLFF	TGCAGCGTTCAACATACAGGAGCAACTAATGAAAAACTGTTTTTT
TRBJ2-3	TRBD2	few	15	TRBV4-1	CASSQVAGGGYTQYF	TGCGCCAGCAGCCAAGTTGCGGGAGGGGGTTATACGCAGTATTTT
TRBJ2-1	TRBD2	many	15	TRBV7-2	CASSYTSGDGDEQFF	TGTGCCAGCAGCTATACTAGCGGGGATGGTGATGAGCAGTTCTTC
TRBJ2-1	TRBD1	few	15	TRBV6-5	CASSYSRQGYNEQFF	TGTGCCAGCAGTTACTCCCGACAGGGTTACAATGAGCAGTTCTTC
TRBJ2-3	TRBD2	many	14	TRBV7-8	CASSLLGLAGSMDF	TGTGCCAGCAGCTTATTGGGACTAGCGGGGAGTATGGATTTT
TRBJ1-5	NA	few	16	TRBV20-1	CSARGGFAGTRQPQHF	TGCAGTGCTAGAGGCGGTTTCGCCGGGACTCGGCAGCCCCAGCATTTT
TRBJ1-6	NA	NA	17	TRBV15	CATSRARQQAFASPLHF	TGTGCCACCAGCAGAGCCAGACAGCAGGCTTTTGCTTCACCCCTCCACTTT
TRBJ2-1	TRBD2	many	15	TRBV11-2	CASSLASGRTDEQFF	TGTGCCAGCAGCTTAGCAAGCGGGAGGACCGATGAGCAGTTCTTC
TRBJ1-1	NA	NA	16	TRBV4-1	CASSPQRGGRKAEAFF	TGCGCCAGCAGCCCTCAGAGGGGGGGGCGTAAGGCTGAAGCTTTCTTT
TRBJ1-2	NA	once	15	TRBV19	CASSLQDPLNYGYTF	TGTGCCAGTAGTTTACAGGATCCTTTAAACTATGGCTACACCTTC